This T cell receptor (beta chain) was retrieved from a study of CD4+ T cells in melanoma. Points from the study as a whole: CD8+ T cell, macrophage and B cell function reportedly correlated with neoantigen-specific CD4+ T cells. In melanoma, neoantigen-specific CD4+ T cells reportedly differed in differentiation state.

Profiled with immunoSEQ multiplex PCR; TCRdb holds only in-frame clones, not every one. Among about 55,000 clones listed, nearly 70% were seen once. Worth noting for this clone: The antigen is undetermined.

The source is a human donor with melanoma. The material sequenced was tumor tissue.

In DNA, the CDR3 is TGTGCCAGCAGTGACCCGCTGAAGCGTCCAGGAGAGCAGTACTTC. This gives the protein CASSDPLKRPGEQYF. This chain uses TRBV2 with TRBJ2-7; D is uncertain. The CDR3 has 15 amino acids. Germline V CDR1 and CDR2: SNHLY, FYNNEI. The V gene lost 3 bases and the J gene lost 7 bases, with 19 bases spanning the gap.